The entry below gives a single T cell receptor (beta chain) sequence along with its context. Its antigen is not identified. This entry is derived from a study of OX40 agonist ivuxolimab in advanced cancers. Overall study results and limits: Both CD4+ and CD8+ T cell populations in blood had undergone clonal expansion by week 6 at 0.1 to 3.0 mg/kg.

The CDR3 is made up of 14 amino acids. Trimming shortened V by 8 bases and J by 4 bases, and 17 bases separated the two germline ends. Germline CDR1 and CDR2: SGHTA and FQGNSA. TCRdb keeps only in-frame clones here, not all; method: immunoSEQ multiplex PCR. The sample consists of about 71,000 clones, 84% of them appearing once. The genes are TRBV7-2 and TRBJ1-2, with a tentative D call TRBD1 (6 bases). This clonotype originated in an adult with an advanced solid tumor such as melanoma, head and neck, liver or kidney cancer. Here the sequenced sample was CD4+ or CD8+ T cells sorted from blood, taken in a trial of the OX40 agonist ivuxolimab. CDR3 in amino acids: CASEIAGVSYGYTF. The CDR3, as DNA: TGTGCCAGCGAGATCGCAGGGGTGAGCTATGGCTACACCTTC.